What follows describes a single T cell receptor (beta chain). Its antigen is currently unknown. This entry belongs to a study of cytomegalovirus exposure and HLA in healthy donors. Study-level findings and limits: Later work found most CMV-associated TCR beta chains apparently HLA-restricted. From TCR beta sequences, most subjects' HLA-A and HLA-B alleles were reportedly predicted accurately. Immune exposure information available was restricted to CMV serostatus.

Donors were nominally healthy when sampled, though unrecorded immune exposures were likely. Researchers ran the PCR with 60 Vbeta and 13 Jbeta primers. The repertoire was sequenced with immunoSEQ multiplex PCR; TCRdb's copy has only in-frame clones and lacks some. Found here are 95,000 to 150,000 clones, approximately 78% of them singletons; the top ten hold about 8.2%. What was sequenced was PBMCs. This TCR was sampled from a woman aged 40 to 50 in good health and CMV-seropositive.

The CDR3, as DNA: TGTGCCAGCAGCTTCGAGGGAACTGAAGCTTTCTTT. Amino acid sequence: CASSFEGTEAFF. V and J are TRBV7-2 and TRBJ1-1; D is unresolved. The V and J ends lost 3 bases and 5 bases respectively, with 7 bases between them. Germline values: CDR1 SGHTA, CDR2 FQGNSA. The CDR3 has 12 residues.